The 4 T cell receptor beta chains below come from one sample, sequenced in a study of regulatory T cells in long-lasting Graves disease. Regarding time point: persistent/refractory GD, antithyroid drugs over 5 years with positive TRAb. Preparation of the TCR library used RNA extracted from PBMCs. Libraries of TCR beta came from iRepertoire HTBI primers plus Arm-PCR of CDR3 regions. Each CDR3 protein is one row after TCRdb ran MiXCR on the multiplex PCR reads. Here the sample spans around 450,000 distinct CDR3 sequences, roughly 21% being singletons. The sequencing here drew on peripheral blood mononuclear cells (PBMCs), taken when the disease was refractory, from a patient treated with antithyroid drugs. Receptor source: a female donor with Graves disease.

This clonotype was seen many times. The V call is TRBV28, the J call TRBJ1-2; TRBD1 matches 11 bases. The CDR3 is made up of 16 amino acids. Per germline, CDR1 MDHEN and CDR2 SYDVKM. V gave up 4 bases and J gave up 3 bases; unmatched junction bases: 7. The CDR3 DNA follows: TGTGCCAGCAGTTCCCGTTGGACAGGGGGCCACTATGGCTACACCTTC. It encodes CASSSRWTGGHYGYTF.

The genes are TRBV20-1 and TRBJ1-5, with a possible D match to TRBD1 (5 bases). V lost 1 base and J lost 0, with 13 bases in between. The V gene's germline CDR1 is DFQATT and CDR2 SNEGSKA (reference sequence). This CDR3 contains 16 residues. The CDR3 DNA follows: TGCAGTGCTAGAGTCTCAGACAGCATTAGCAATCAGCCCCAGCATTTT. Translation gives CSARVSDSISNQPQHF.

The chain has TRBV6-2 or TRBV6-3 and TRBJ1-6; TRBD1 aligns across 8 bases. CDR3 length: 16 residues. From germline, CDR1 is MNHEY and CDR2 SVGEGT. Trimming removed 3 bases from V and 10 bases from J; junction bases left unmatched: 11. The CDR3 protein is CASSYSGQGGGSPLHF. The DNA of the CDR3 is TGTGCCAGCAGTTATTCCGGACAGGGAGGAGGGTCACCCCTCCACTTT.

This clonotype occurred many times. V is TRBV13 and J is TRBJ1-1; perhaps TRBD1 as D (5 bases). This CDR3 is built from 16 residues. The V and J ends lost 5 bases and 1 base respectively, with 17 bases between them. Germline values: CDR1 PRHDT, CDR2 FYEKMQ (reference sequence). The CDR3 here is CASSPQAGWGNTEAFF. In DNA, the CDR3 is TGTGCCAGCAGCCCCCAGGCAGGGTGGGGGAACACTGAAGCTTTCTTT.